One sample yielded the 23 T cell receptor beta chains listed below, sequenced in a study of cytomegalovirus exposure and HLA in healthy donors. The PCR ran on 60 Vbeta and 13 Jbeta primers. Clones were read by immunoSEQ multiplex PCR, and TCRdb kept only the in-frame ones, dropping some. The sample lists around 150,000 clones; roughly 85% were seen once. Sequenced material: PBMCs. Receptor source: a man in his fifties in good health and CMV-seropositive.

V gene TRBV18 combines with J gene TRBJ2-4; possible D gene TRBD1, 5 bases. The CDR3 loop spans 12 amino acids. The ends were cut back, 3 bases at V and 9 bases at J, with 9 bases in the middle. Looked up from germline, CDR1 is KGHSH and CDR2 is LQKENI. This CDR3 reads CASSPDNSIQYF. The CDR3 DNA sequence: TGTGCCAGCTCACCGGACAATAGCATTCAGTACTTC.

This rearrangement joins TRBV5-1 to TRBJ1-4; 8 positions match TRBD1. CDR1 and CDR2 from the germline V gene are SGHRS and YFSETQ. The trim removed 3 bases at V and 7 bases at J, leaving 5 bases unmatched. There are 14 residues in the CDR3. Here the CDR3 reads CASSWGTGGEKLFF. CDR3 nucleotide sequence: TGCGCCAGCAGCTGGGGGACAGGAGGTGAAAAACTGTTTTTT.

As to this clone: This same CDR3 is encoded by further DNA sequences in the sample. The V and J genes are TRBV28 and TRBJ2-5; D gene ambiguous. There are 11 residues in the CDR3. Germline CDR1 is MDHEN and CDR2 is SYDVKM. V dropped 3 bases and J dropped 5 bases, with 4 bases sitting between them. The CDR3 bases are TGTGCCAGCAGTTTCCTGGAGACCCAGTACTTC. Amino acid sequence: CASSFLETQYF. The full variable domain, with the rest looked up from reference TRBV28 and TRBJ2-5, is DVKVTQSSRYLVKRTGEKVFLECVQDMDHENMFWYRQDPGLGLRLIYFSYDVKMKEKGDIPEGYSVSREKKERFSLILESASTNQTSMYLCASSFLETQYFGPGTRLLVL.

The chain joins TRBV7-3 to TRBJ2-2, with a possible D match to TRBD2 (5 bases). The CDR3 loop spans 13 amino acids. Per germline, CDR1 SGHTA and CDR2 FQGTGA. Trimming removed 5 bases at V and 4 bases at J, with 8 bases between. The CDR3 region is CASSPLATGELFF. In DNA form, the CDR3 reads TGTGCCAGCAGCCCCCTAGCCACCGGGGAGCTGTTTTTT.

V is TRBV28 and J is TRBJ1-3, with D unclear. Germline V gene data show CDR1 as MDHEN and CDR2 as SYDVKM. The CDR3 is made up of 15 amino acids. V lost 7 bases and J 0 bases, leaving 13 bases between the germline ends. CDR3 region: CASTRLTGSGNTIYF. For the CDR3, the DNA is TGTGCCAGCACACGGTTGACTGGCTCTGGAAACACCATATATTTT.

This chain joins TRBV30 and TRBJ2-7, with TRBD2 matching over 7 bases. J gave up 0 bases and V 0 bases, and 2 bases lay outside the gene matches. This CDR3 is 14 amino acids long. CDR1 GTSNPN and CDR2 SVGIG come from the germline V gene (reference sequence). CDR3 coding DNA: TGTGCCTGGAGTGTGGGAGGGAACTCCTACGAGCAGTACTTC. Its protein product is CAWSVGGNSYEQYF.

DNA for the CDR3: TGTGCCAGCAGACGAACTAGCGGGGTCACCTACAATGAGCAGTTCTTC. Amino acid sequence: CASRRTSGVTYNEQFF. The V and J genes are TRBV2 and TRBJ2-1, with TRBD2 matching over 10 bases. The length of the CDR3 is 16 residues. V shed 6 bases, J shed 2 bases, and the junction held 7 bases outside the gene matches. Looked up from germline, CDR1 is SNHLY and CDR2 is FYNNEI.

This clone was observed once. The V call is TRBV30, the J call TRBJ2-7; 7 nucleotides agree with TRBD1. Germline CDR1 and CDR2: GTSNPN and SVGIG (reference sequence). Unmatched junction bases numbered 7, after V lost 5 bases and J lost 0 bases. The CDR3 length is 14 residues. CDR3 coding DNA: TGTGCCTGGGCTTCCAGGGGGAACTCCTACGAGCAGTACTTC. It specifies CAWASRGNSYEQYF. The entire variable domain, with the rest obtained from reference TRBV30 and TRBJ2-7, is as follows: SQTIHQWPATLVQPVGSPLSLECTVEGTSNPNLYWYRQAAGRGLQLLFYSVGIGQISSEVPQNLSASRPQDRQFILSSKKLLLSDSGFYLCAWASRGNSYEQYFGPGTRLTVT.

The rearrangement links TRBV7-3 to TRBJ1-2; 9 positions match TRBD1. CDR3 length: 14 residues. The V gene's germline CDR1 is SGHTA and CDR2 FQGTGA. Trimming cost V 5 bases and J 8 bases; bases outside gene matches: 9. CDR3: CASSPPGQGGGYTF. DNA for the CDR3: TGTGCCAGCAGCCCCCCGGGACAGGGCGGAGGCTACACCTTC.

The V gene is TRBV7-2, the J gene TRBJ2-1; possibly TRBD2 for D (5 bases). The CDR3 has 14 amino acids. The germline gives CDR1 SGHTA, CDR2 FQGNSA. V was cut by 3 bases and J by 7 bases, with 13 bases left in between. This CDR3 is CASSFDSSGNEQFF. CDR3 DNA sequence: TGTGCCAGCAGCTTTGATAGTTCGGGGAATGAGCAGTTCTTC.

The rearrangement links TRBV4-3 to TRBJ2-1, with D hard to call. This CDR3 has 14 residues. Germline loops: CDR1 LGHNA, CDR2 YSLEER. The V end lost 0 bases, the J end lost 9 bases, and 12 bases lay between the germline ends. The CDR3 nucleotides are TGCGCCAGCAGCCAAGATCCCCTGAGTGCTGAGCAGTTCTTC. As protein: CASSQDPLSAEQFF.

CDR3 region: CASGPEPQHF. CDR3 nucleotides: TGTGCCAGCGGGCCAGAGCCCCAGCATTTT. The chain combines TRBV6-1 with TRBJ1-5; D not certain. V was clipped by 8 bases and J by 8 bases, with 7 bases between them. Germline values: CDR1 MNHNS, CDR2 SASEGT. The CDR3 totals 10 residues.

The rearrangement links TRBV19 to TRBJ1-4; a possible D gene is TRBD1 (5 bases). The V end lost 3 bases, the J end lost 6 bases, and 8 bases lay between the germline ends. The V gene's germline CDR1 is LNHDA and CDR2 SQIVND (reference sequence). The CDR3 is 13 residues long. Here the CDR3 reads CASSITGDEKLFF. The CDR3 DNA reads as TGTGCCAGTAGTATTACAGGCGATGAAAAACTGTTTTTT.

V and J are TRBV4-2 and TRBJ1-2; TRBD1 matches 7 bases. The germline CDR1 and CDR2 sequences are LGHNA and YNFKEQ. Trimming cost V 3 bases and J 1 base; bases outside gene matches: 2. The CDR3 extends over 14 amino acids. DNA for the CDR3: TGTGCCAGCAGCCAGACAGGGAATAACTATGGCTACACCTTC. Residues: CASSQTGNNYGYTF.

DNA for the CDR3: TGTGCCAGCTCCCCGCAGGGCTTGTACGAGCAGTACGTC. It is translated as CASSPQGLYEQYV. V and J are TRBV18 and TRBJ2-7; possibly TRBD1 for D (5 bases). Trimming took 6 bases from V and 4 from J, leaving 13 bases between them. The germline gives CDR1 KGHSH, CDR2 LQKENI. The length of the CDR3 is 13 residues.

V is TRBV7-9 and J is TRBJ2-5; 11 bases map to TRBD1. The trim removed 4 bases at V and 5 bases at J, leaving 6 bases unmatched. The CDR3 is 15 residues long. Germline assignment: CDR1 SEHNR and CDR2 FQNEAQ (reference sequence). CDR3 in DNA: TGTGCCAGCAGCTGGGGGACAGGGGGAATGGAGACCCAGTACTTC. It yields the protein CASSWGTGGMETQYF. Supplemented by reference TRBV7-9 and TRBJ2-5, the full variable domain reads DTGVSQNPRHKITKRGQNVTFRCDPISEHNRLYWYRQTLGQGPEFLTYFQNEAQLEKSRLLSDRFSAERPKGSFSTLEIQRTEQGDSAMYLCASSWGTGGMETQYFGPGTRLLVL.

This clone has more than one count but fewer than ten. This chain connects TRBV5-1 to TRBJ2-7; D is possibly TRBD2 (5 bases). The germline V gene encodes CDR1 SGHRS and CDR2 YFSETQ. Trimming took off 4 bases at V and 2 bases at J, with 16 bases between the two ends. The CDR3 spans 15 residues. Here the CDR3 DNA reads TGCGCCAGCAGCGCCGGACTCCCCGGGGCCTACGAGCAGTACTTC. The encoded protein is CASSAGLPGAYEQYF.

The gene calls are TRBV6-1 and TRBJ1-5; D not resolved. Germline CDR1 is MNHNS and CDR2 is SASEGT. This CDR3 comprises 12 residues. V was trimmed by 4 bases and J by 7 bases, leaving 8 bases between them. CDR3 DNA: TGTGCCAGCAGTGTTATGCGGCAGCCCCAGCATTTT. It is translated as CASSVMRQPQHF.

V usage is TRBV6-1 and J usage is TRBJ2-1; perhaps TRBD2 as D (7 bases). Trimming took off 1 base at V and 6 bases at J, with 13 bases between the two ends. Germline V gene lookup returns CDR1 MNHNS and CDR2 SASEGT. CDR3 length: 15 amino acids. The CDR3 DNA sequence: TGTGCCAGCAGTGAAGTGGGGGGGCGTCCCAATGAGCAGTTCTTC. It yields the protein CASSEVGGRPNEQFF.

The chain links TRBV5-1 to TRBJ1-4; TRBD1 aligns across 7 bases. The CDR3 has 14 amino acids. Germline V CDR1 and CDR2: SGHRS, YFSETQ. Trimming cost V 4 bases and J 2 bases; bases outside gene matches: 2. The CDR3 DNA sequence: TGCGCCAGCAGCACAGGGGACACTAATGAAAAACTGTTTTTT. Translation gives CASSTGDTNEKLFF.

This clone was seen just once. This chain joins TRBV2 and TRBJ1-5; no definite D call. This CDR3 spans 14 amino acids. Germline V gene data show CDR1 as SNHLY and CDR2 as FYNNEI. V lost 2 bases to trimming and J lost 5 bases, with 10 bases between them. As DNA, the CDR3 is TGTGCCAGCAGTGAAAATTCAGTCTATCAGCCCCAGCATTTT. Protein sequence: CASSENSVYQPQHF.

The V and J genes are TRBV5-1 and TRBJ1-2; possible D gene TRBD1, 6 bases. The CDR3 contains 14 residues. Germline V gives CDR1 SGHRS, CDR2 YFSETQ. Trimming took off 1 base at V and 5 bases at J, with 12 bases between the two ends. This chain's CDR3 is CASSLHPGEYGYTF. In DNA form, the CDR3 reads TGCGCCAGCAGCTTGCATCCAGGGGAATATGGCTACACCTTC.

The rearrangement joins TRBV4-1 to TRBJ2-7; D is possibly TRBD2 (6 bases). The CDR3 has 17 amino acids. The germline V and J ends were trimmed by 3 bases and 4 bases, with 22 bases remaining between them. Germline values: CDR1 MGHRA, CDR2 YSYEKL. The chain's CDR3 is CASSQSGFAGSRYEQYF. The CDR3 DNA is TGCGCCAGCAGCCAGAGTGGGTTCGCGGGATCCCGGTACGAGCAGTACTTC.